One and the same sample provided the 12 T cell receptor beta chains below, sequenced in a study of identical twins. TCRdb reprocessed the 5' RACE reads with MiXCR, giving one entry per CDR3 protein. The sample has 700,000 to 950,000 distinct CDR3 sequences, 9% to 15% seen once; the top ten hold 1.5% to 2%. These data were likewise used in another study, on yellow fever vaccine responses in identical twins.

The specimen sequenced was PBMCs. The receptor set was obtained from a woman younger than 30 in good health.

This clonotype was counted between two and nine times. The chain couples TRBV4-1 to TRBJ2-5, with 7 bases fitting TRBD1. The germline V gene has CDR1 MGHRA and CDR2 YSYEKL. CDR3 length: 14 residues. Germline trimming cut 4 bases from V and 5 bases from J; bases unmatched to any gene: 7. The chain's CDR3 is CASSLDRVRETQYF. In DNA form, the CDR3 reads TGCGCCAGCAGCCTCGACAGGGTCCGTGAGACCCAGTACTTC.

The sample holds a few counts of this clonotype. This chain uses TRBV5-1 with TRBJ2-5, with TRBD1 identical over 10 bases. The CDR3 has 18 residues. V shed 3 bases, J shed 5 bases, and the junction held 16 bases outside the gene matches. Germline V gives CDR1 SGHRS, CDR2 YFSETQ. The CDR3 loop reads CASSSYTGDRGRAETQYF. CDR3 nucleotides: TGCGCCAGCAGCTCATACACCGGGGACAGGGGAAGGGCGGAGACCCAGTACTTC.

The chain uses TRBV10-3 and TRBJ1-4, with D possibly being TRBD1 (5 bases). Germline CDR1 is ENHRY and CDR2 is SYGVKD. CDR3 length: 17 residues. Trimming cost V 2 bases and J 0 bases, with 13 bases left between them. The CDR3 DNA is TGTGCCATCAGTGAGACCAACCGGGACCCAACTAATGAAAAACTGTTTTTT. This gives the protein CAISETNRDPTNEKLFF.

The rearrangement joins TRBV20-1 to TRBJ2-3; 12 bases line up with TRBD2. This CDR3 is 20 amino acids long. Germline V gene lookup returns CDR1 DFQATT and CDR2 SNEGSKA (reference sequence). V trimming: 3 bases; J trimming: 0 bases; junction bases outside the gene matches: 16. For the CDR3, the DNA is TGCAGTGCTAGGTCCACCGTGACTAGCGGGGGCCGACGTAGCACAGATACGCAGTATTTT. It codes for CSARSTVTSGGRRSTDTQYF.

The rearrangement uses TRBV5-1 and TRBJ2-2, with 8 bases that match TRBD2. Looked up from germline, CDR1 is SGHRS and CDR2 is YFSETQ. With 3 bases clipped from V and 5 bases from J, the junction kept 3 bases outside the gene matches. The CDR3 has 14 residues. CDR3 loop: CASSSAGVTGELFF. CDR3 bases: TGCGCCAGCAGCTCAGCGGGGGTGACCGGGGAGCTGTTTTTT.

This clonotype was counted a single time. A much more abundant neighbour one base away suggests this may be a read error. V usage is TRBV20-1 and J usage is TRBJ1-2, with D possibly TRBD1 on 6 matching bases. Germline CDR1 DFQATT, CDR2 SNEGSKA (reference sequence). CDR3 length equals 12 residues. With 3 bases removed from V and 5 bases from J, the gap between germline ends came to 10 bases. In nucleotides, the CDR3 is TGCAGTGCTAGCCAGGGGAGTTATGGCTACACCTTC. This encodes CSASQGSYGYTF.

This clonotype has only a few counts. The CDR3 nucleotides read TGTGCCAGCAGTTACGGCCGGGAATGGACTGAAGCTTTCTTT. Translation gives CASSYGREWTEAFF. The gene calls are TRBV6-5 and TRBJ1-1; D unresolved. V gave up 2 bases and J gave up 5 bases, with 12 bases separating them. Germline CDR1 is MNHEY and CDR2 is SVGAGI. This CDR3 spans 14 amino acids.

This clonotype was observed a few times. This sequence joins TRBV10-1 and TRBJ2-5, with D perhaps TRBD2 (6 bases). The CDR3 has 16 residues. Trimming removed 3 bases at V and 1 base at J, with 15 bases between. The germline V gene has CDR1 WNHNN and CDR2 SYGVQD (reference sequence). The CDR3 sequence is CASSDSLLEGQETQYF. The CDR3 DNA is TGCGCCAGCAGTGATAGTCTTCTGGAGGGCCAAGAGACCCAGTACTTC.

This clonotype has a handful of counts. The V call is TRBV11-3, the J call TRBJ2-1, with TRBD1 as a possible D gene (6 bases). Germline loops: CDR1 SGHNT, CDR2 YENEEA. Trimming removed 2 bases from V and 5 bases from J, with 10 bases in between. This CDR3 has 14 residues. CDR3 loop: CASSLRGINNEQFF. The CDR3 nucleotides read TGTGCCAGCAGCTTAAGGGGGATTAACAATGAGCAGTTCTTC.

The V and J genes are TRBV2 and TRBJ2-1; the D is unclear. V lost 10 bases, J lost 4 bases, and 20 bases lay in between. The CDR3 covers 15 residues. CDR1 SNHLY and CDR2 FYNNEI come from the germline V gene. The CDR3 DNA reads TGTGCCACCCACCTGTTGGTCACCACTTACAATGAGCAGTTCTTC. Encoded protein: CATHLLVTTYNEQFF.

V is TRBV7-9 and J is TRBJ2-1; 7 positions agree with TRBD2. The CDR3 has 12 amino acids. Trimming took 4 bases from V and 8 from J; bases not matched to a gene: 2. Germline CDR1 is SEHNR and CDR2 is FQNEAQ (reference sequence). CDR3: CASSSGGYEQFF. CDR3 coding DNA: TGTGCCAGCAGCTCCGGGGGGTATGAGCAGTTCTTC.

The chain couples TRBV7-9 to TRBJ1-2; D not resolved. This CDR3 has 13 residues. Germline CDR1 reads SEHNR; CDR2 reads FQNEAQ (reference sequence). Trimming shortened V by 3 bases and J by 6 bases, and 11 bases separated the two germline ends. DNA for the CDR3: TGTGCCAGCAGCTTTTCGAGTCTGGATGGCTACACCTTC. It translates to CASSFSSLDGYTF.